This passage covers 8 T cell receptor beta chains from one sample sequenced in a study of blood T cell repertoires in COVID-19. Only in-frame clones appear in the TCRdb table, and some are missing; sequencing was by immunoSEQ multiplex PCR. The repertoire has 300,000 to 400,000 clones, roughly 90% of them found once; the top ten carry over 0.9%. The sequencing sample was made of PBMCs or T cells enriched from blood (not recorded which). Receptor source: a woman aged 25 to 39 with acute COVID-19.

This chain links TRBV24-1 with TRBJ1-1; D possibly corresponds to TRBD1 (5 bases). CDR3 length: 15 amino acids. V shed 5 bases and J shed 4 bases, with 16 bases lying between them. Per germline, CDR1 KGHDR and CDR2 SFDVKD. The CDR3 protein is CATSGTGGGATEAFF. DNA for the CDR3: TGTGCCACCAGTGGTACAGGCGGCGGGGCCACTGAAGCTTTCTTT.

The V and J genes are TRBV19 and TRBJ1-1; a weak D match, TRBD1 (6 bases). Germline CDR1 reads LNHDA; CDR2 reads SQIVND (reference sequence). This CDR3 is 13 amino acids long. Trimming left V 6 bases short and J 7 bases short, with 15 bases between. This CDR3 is CASRRQEFSEAFF. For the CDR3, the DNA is TGTGCCAGTAGGCGACAGGAGTTCAGTGAAGCTTTCTTT.

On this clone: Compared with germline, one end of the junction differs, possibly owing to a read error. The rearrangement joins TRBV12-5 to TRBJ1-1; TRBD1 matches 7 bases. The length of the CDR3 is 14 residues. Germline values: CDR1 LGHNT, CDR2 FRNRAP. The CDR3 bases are TGTGCTAGTGGCTTGGGACAGCAGAACACTGAAGCTTTCTTT. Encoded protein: CASGLGQQNTEAFF.

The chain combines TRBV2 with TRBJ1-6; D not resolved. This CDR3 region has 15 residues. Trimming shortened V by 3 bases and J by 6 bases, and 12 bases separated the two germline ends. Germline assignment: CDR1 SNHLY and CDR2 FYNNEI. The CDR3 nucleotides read TGTGCCAGCAGTGAGCAGTCAGGCCTTAATTCACCCCTCCACTTT. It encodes CASSEQSGLNSPLHF.

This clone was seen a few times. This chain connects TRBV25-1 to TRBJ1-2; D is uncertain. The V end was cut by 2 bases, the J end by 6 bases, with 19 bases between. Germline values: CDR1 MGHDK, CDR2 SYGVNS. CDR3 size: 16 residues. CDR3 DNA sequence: TGTGCCAGCAGTGAAGCACGGACTCCGTGGCGGGATGGCTACACCTTC. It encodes CASSEARTPWRDGYTF.

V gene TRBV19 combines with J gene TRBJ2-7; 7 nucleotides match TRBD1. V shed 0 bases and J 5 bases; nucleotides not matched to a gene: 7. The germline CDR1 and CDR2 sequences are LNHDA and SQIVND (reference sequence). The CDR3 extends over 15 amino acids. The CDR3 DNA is TGTGCCAGTAGTATAGATCCGACAGGGCGAAACGAGCAGTACTTC. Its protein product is CASSIDPTGRNEQYF. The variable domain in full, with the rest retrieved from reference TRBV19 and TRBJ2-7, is DGGITQSPKYLFRKEGQNVTLSCEQNLNHDAMYWYRQDPGQGLRLIYYSQIVNDFQKGDIAEGYSVSREKKESFPLTVTSAQKNPTAFYLCASSIDPTGRNEQYFGPGTRLTVT.

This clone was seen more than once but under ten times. The CDR3 DNA sequence: TGTGCCAGCAGTGAATCATGGGGGGGCACTGAAGCTTTCTTT. Protein product: CASSESWGGTEAFF. The chain combines TRBV6-1 with TRBJ1-1, with a weak D call TRBD1 (5 bases). The CDR3 has 14 residues. Per germline, CDR1 MNHNS and CDR2 SASEGT. Trimming removed 2 bases from V and 4 bases from J, with 11 bases in between.

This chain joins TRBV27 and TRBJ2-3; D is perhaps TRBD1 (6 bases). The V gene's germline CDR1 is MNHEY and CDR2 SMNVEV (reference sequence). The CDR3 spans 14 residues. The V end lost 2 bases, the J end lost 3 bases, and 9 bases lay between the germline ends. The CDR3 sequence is CASSLKGQTDTQYF. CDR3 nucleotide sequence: TGTGCCAGCAGTTTAAAAGGACAGACAGATACGCAGTATTTT.